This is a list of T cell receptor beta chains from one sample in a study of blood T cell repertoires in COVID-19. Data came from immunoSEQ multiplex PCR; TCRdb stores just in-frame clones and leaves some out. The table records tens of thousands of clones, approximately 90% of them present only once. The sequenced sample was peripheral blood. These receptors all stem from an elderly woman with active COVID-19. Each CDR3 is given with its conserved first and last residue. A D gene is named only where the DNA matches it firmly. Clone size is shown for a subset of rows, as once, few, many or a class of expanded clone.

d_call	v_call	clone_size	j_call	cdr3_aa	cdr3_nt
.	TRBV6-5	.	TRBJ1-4	CASSYRGGLGEKLFF	TGTGCCAGCAGTTATAGAGGGGGTTTAGGAGAAAAACTGTTTTTT
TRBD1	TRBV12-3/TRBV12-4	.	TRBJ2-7	CASSLQGVGEQYF	TGTGCCAGCAGTTTACAGGGGGTAGGCGAGCAGTACTTC
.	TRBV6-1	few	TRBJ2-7	CASSEWAGPQQYF	TGTGCCAGCAGTGAATGGGCAGGGCCCCAGCAGTACTTC
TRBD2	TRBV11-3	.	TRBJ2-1	CASSLMAGGYNEQFF	TGTGCCAGCAGCTTAATGGCGGGGGGTTACAATGAGCAGTTCTTC
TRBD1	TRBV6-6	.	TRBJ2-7	CATRQGASYEQYF	TGTGCCACAAGACAGGGGGCTTCCTACGAGCAGTACTTC
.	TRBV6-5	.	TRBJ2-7	CASTKMDRGYEQYF	TGTGCCAGCACCAAAATGGACAGAGGTTACGAGCAGTACTTC
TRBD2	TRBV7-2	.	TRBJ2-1	CASSGYSGRGEQFF	TGTGCCAGCAGCGGTTATTCGGGGAGGGGTGAGCAGTTCTTC
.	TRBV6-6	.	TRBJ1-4	CASSYDRFREGLFF	TGTGCCAGCAGTTACGATCGTTTCAGGGAAGGGCTGTTTTTT
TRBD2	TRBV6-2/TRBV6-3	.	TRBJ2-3	CASSPSGTRSFTDTQYF	TGTGCCAGCAGTCCATCCGGGACTAGGTCTTTCACAGATACGCAGTATTTT
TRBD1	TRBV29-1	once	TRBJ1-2	CSVEGQAHYGYTF	TGCAGCGTTGAGGGACAGGCCCACTATGGCTACACCTTC
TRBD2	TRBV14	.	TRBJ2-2	CASSRLQGSGGAGELFF	TGTGCCAGCAGCCGGCTACAAGGAAGCGGGGGAGCCGGGGAGCTGTTTTTT
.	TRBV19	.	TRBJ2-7	CASSAATGEQYF	TGTGCCAGTAGTGCCGCCACTGGCGAGCAGTACTTC
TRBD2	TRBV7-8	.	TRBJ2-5	CASSFGGAAGGLGTQYF	TGTGCCAGCAGCTTCGGGGGGGCGGCGGGGGGACTGGGGACCCAGTACTTC
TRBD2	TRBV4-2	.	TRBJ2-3	CASSQDRSSGGNYQRGTQYF	TGTGCCAGCAGCCAAGACAGGTCTAGCGGGGGAAACTACCAGAGGGGTACGCAGTATTTT
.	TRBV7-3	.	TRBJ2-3	CASSLRGGESTDTQYF	TGTGCCAGCAGCTTAAGAGGCGGGGAGAGCACAGATACGCAGTATTTT
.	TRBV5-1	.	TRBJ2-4	CASSQDSKNIQYF	TGCGCCAGCAGCCAGGACAGTAAAAACATTCAGTACTTC
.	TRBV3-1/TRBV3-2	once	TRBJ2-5	CASSQVQETQYF	TGTGCCAGCAGCCAAGTTCAGGAGACCCAGTACTTC
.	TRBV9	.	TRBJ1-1	CASSVKQGMNTEAFF	TGTGCCAGCAGCGTGAAACAGGGTATGAACACTGAAGCTTTCTTT
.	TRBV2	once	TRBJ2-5	CASSEGGLAGETQYF	TGTGCCAGCAGTGAGGGGGGGCTCGCGGGTGAGACCCAGTACTTC
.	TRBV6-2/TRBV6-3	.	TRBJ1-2	CASSYPKDWNYGYTF	TGTGCCAGCAGTTACCCTAAGGACTGGAACTATGGCTACACCTTC
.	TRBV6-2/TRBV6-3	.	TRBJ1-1	CASSYYTVGTEAFF	TGTGCCAGCAGTTACTATACAGTGGGCACTGAAGCTTTCTTT
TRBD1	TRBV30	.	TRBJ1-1	CAWRARDRETIAFF	TGTGCCTGGAGAGCCCGGGACAGGGAAACGATAGCTTTCTTT
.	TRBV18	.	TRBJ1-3	CASSQSLGGSSGNTIYF	TGTGCCAGCTCACAGAGTTTGGGCGGGAGCTCTGGAAACACCATATATTTT
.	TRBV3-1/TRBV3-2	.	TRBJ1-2	CASSLGGTVWGYTF	TGTGCCAGCAGCCTTGGAGGTACGGTGTGGGGCTACACCTTC
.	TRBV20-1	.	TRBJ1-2	CSATGLYGYTF	TGCAGTGCTACGGGTCTCTATGGCTACACCTTC
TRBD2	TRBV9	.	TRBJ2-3	CASSVGAGKFTDTQYF	TGTGCCAGCAGCGTAGGAGCGGGGAAATTCACAGATACGCAGTATTTT
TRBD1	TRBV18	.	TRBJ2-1	CASSPAILEQGSGNEQFF	TGTGCCAGCTCACCCGCGATTTTGGAACAGGGGAGCGGCAATGAGCAGTTCTTC
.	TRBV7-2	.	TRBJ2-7	CASSLESGGPYEQYF	TGTGCCAGCAGCTTAGAGTCGGGGGGCCCGTACGAGCAGTACTTC
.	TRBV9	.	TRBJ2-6	CASSVGLGGGANVLTF	TGTGCCAGCAGCGTAGGCCTGGGGGGAGGGGCCAACGTCCTGACTTTC
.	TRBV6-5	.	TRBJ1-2	CASSTPGRGEGYTF	TGTGCCAGCAGTACCCCTGGCAGGGGAGAGGGCTACACCTTC
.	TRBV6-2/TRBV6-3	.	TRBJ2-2	CASSYLTANTGELFF	TGTGCCAGCAGTTACCTGACTGCGAACACCGGGGAGCTGTTTTTT
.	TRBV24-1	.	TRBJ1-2	CATSEPRDYGYTF	TGTGCCACCAGTGAACCGAGGGACTATGGCTACACCTTC
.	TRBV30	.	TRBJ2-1	CAWASGLGALQFF	TGTGCCTGGGCTTCGGGACTTGGAGCATTACAGTTCTTC
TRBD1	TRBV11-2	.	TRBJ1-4	CASSLEPGGAGTNEKLFF	TGTGCCAGCAGCTTAGAACCAGGGGGCGCGGGGACTAATGAAAAACTGTTTTTT
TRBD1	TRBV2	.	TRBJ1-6	CASSQGQGSSPLHF	TGTGCCAGCAGTCAAGGACAGGGATCTTCACCCCTCCACTTT
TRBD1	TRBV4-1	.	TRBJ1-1	CASSPAAGGTAEAFF	TGCGCCAGCAGCCCCGCGGCAGGGGGCACCGCTGAAGCTTTCTTT
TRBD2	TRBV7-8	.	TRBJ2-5	CASSLLAGGETQYF	TGTGCCAGCAGCTTATTGGCGGGGGGAGAGACCCAGTACTTC
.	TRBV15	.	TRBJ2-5	CATSRVPSYQETQYF	TGTGCCACCAGCAGAGTTCCCTCTTACCAAGAGACCCAGTACTTC
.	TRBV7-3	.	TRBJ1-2	CARDSPGRDYGYTF	TGTGCCCGGGACTCTCCAGGGCGCGACTATGGCTACACCTTC
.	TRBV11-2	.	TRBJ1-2	CASSLSGSNYGYTF	TGTGCCAGCAGCTTATCAGGGTCCAACTATGGCTACACCTTC
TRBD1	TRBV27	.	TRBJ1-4	CASRQGGSEKLFF	TGTGCCTCGCGACAGGGGGGGAGTGAAAAACTGTTTTTT
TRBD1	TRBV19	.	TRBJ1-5	CASKPDRSNQPQHF	TGTGCCAGTAAACCGGACAGGTCCAATCAGCCCCAGCATTTT
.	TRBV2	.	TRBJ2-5	CASSAGSAETQYF	TGTGCCAGCAGTGCAGGTTCGGCAGAGACCCAGTACTTC
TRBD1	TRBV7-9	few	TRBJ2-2	CASSATGQTSATGELFF	TGTGCCAGCAGCGCAACGGGACAGACCTCAGCCACCGGGGAGCTGTTTTTT
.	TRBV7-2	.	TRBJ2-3	CASSGRGDTQYF	TGTGCCAGCAGCGGGAGAGGAGATACGCAGTATTTT
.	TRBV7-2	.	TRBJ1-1	CASTRQGNTEAFF	TGTGCCAGCACCCGTCAGGGGAACACTGAAGCTTTCTTT
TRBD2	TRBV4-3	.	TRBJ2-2	CASRPGGANTGELFF	TGCGCCAGCAGACCCGGGGGGGCGAACACCGGGGAGCTGTTTTTT
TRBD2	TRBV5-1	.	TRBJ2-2	CASSLRTSGGQTGELFF	TGCGCCAGCAGCTTGCGAACTAGCGGGGGACAAACCGGGGAGCTGTTTTTT
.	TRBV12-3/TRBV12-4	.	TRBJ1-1	CASSLLRVTEAFF	TGTGCCAGCAGTTTACTCCGGGTAACTGAAGCTTTCTTT
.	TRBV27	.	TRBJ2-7	CASSLGAPYEQYF	TGTGCCAGCAGCCTAGGAGCACCATACGAGCAGTACTTC
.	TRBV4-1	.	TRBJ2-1	CASSQGAGLGEQFF	TGCGCCAGCAGCCAAGGGGCAGGGCTAGGTGAGCAGTTCTTC
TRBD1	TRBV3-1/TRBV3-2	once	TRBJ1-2	CASSQADRGPYGYTF	TGTGCCAGCAGCCAAGCGGACAGGGGACCCTATGGCTACACCTTC
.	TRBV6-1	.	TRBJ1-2	CASSGNGAAHGYGYTF	TGTGCCAGCAGTGGGAATGGGGCAGCTCACGGGTATGGCTACACCTTC
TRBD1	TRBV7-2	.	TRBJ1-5	CASSSSDRVNQPQHF	TGTGCCAGCAGCTCCTCCGACAGGGTAAATCAGCCCCAGCATTTT